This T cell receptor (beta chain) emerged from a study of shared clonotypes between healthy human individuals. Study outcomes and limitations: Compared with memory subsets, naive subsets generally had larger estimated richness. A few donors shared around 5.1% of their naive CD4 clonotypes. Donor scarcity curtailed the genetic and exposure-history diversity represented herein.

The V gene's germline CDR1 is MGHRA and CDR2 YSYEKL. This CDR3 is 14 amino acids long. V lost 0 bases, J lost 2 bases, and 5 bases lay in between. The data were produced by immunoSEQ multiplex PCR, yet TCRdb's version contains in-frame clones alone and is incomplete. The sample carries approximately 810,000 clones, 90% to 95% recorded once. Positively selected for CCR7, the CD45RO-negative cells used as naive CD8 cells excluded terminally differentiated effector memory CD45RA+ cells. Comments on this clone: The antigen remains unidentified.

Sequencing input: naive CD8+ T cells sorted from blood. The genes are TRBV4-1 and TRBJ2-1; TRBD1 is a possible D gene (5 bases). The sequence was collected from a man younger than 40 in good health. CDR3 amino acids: CASSQEQAYNEQFF. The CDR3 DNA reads TGCGCCAGCAGCCAAGAACAGGCCTACAATGAGCAGTTCTTC.